Listed below are T cell receptor beta chains from one sample, sequenced in a study of Ad26.COV2.S vaccination and SARS-CoV-2 variants. Method: immunoSEQ multiplex PCR; TCRdb's copy keeps in-frame clones and lacks some. The sample has fewer than 400,000 clones; approximately 90% are singletons. The sequencing here drew on peripheral blood, taken in a trial of Ad26.COV2.S vaccine versus placebo. These receptors were collected from a person between 18 and 60 years old who received the Ad26.COV2.S COVID-19 vaccine or a placebo. Both conserved end residues are trimmed from each CDR3.

j_gene,v_gene,CDR3aa
TRBJ2-7,TRBV27,ASSQLSLSQFGGEQY
TRBJ1-6,TRBV6-1,ASSEEVQGEGGSPLH
TRBJ1-2,TRBV19,ASRAGTPIYGYT
TRBJ1-2,TRBV6-6,ASSSGQGDGYT
TRBJ2-5,TRBV7-9,ASSFRQYQETQY
TRBJ2-2,TRBV28,ASSRTGELF
TRBJ2-5,TRBV5-1,ASSLGDTGRETQY
TRBJ2-1,TRBV9,ASSVTGQGDEQF
TRBJ1-6,TRBV7-3,ASRAGQEGNSPLH
TRBJ2-5,TRBV25-1,ASSVTPGTGQTQY
TRBJ2-5,TRBV5-1,ASSFGSQETQY
TRBJ1-2,TRBV23-1,ASSLPDREVNYGYT
TRBJ2-1,TRBV7-2,ASSTQLASYNEQF
TRBJ2-1,TRBV18,ASSPPAGSDNEQF
TRBJ2-7,TRBV19,ASSPGTSGRLVAYEQY
TRBJ1-5,TRBV10-3,AISESSPRGNQPQH
TRBJ2-5,TRBV28,ASSRLGGTERETQY
TRBJ2-5,TRBV5-1,ASSLVMALGQETQY
TRBJ2-3,TRBV3-1/TRBV3-2,ASSRLAGDHTQY
TRBJ1-1,TRBV7-2,ASSLDGTRMTEAF
TRBJ1-6,TRBV5-5,ASSSPDGDSPLH
TRBJ2-5,TRBV2,ASNGQGETQY
TRBJ2-5,TRBV19,ASSTPGQGLAKETQY
TRBJ2-7,TRBV28,ASSPRPGTSGSAYEQY
TRBJ1-6,TRBV27,ASSFTAVYNSPLH
TRBJ1-6,TRBV28,ASTQGSSYNSPLH
TRBJ1-4,TRBV9,ASSASGTVHEKLF
TRBJ1-2,TRBV19,ASSLKLDFAVPSYGYT
TRBJ2-7,TRBV2,ASDAQRNSYEQY
TRBJ2-1,TRBV6-5,ASSSSGSYNEQF
TRBJ1-1,TRBV30,AWSRVSMNTEAF
TRBJ1-2,TRBV19,ATTPPNIYGYT
TRBJ2-3,TRBV11-2,ASSPNRGTDTQY
TRBJ2-7,TRBV2,ASKSPGGASSYEQY
TRBJ1-4,TRBV10-2,ASSESIRTTNEKLF
TRBJ2-1,TRBV19,ASRNTGDSYNEQF
TRBJ2-3,TRBV6-1,ASSEAGGRSDTQY
TRBJ2-6,TRBV7-3,ASSLGAISGANVLT
TRBJ1-1,TRBV10-2,ATTQSFGTEAF
TRBJ1-2,TRBV2,ASSVGATNYGYT
TRBJ1-6,TRBV7-3,ASSLTSNQPLH
TRBJ2-2,TRBV7-9,ASSLAGSNTGELF
TRBJ1-3,TRBV28,ASSPYSGNTIY
TRBJ2-2,TRBV27,ASSLGVLGTGELF
TRBJ1-5,TRBV30,AWSSRGNQPQH